Listed below are T cell receptor beta chains from one sample, sequenced in a study of T cell responses to AZD1222 COVID-19 vaccine. Sequencing was performed with immunoSEQ multiplex PCR; in TCRdb, only in-frame clones are kept and a portion is missing. Here the sample spans 110,000 to 150,000 clones, 89% being singletons. Sequencing used peripheral blood, obtained on day 0 of AZD1222 vaccination. Source of these receptors: an adult in good health. CDR3s include the opening cysteine and the closing phenylalanine or tryptophan. The order of the fields is J gene, V gene, D gene, clone size, CDR3 DNA, CDR3 protein. A D gene is named only where the DNA matches it firmly. Size tells how often a clone was seen (once, few, many) or the class of an expanded clone, and some rows leave it out.

>TRBJ2-1|TRBV6-2/TRBV6-3|TRBD2|NA
TGTGCCAGCAGTTACGCAGGACTAGCTAGGGGGGATGAGCAGTTCTTC
CASSYAGLARGDEQFF
>TRBJ1-2|TRBV6-5|TRBD1|NA
TGTGCCAGCAGTTACGGGACAGGGAAATCCTATGGCTACACCTTC
CASSYGTGKSYGYTF
>TRBJ2-5|TRBV3-1/TRBV3-2|NA|NA
TGTGCCAGCAGCCAAGGGACGGCGCTCCCCCGCGAGACCCAGTACTTC
CASSQGTALPRETQYF
>TRBJ2-2|TRBV7-2|TRBD2|NA
TGTGCCAGCAGCTTAGGGCTAGCGGTGACCGGGGAGCTGTTTTTT
CASSLGLAVTGELFF
>TRBJ2-7|TRBV3-1/TRBV3-2|TRBD2|NA
TGTGCCAGCAGCCCCGGGACTAGCGGAGCCTACGAGCAGTACTTC
CASSPGTSGAYEQYF
>TRBJ2-1|TRBV24-1|NA|NA
TGTGCCACCAGTGAAGGAAGTGGAGATGAGCAGTTCTTC
CATSEGSGDEQFF
>TRBJ1-2|TRBV19|NA|NA
TGTGCCAGTAGACCGGGGGGGTTTAGCTATGGCTACACCTTC
CASRPGGFSYGYTF
>TRBJ2-3|TRBV28|NA|NA
TGTGCCAGCAGTAATTCCCGGATTTCCGTGGCGGACACACACACAGATACGCAGTATTTT
CASSNSRISVADTHTDTQYF
>TRBJ2-1|TRBV7-9|NA|NA
TGTGCCAGCAGCCCGGGACGATTCGAGGGATACAATGAGCAGTTCTTC
CASSPGRFEGYNEQFF
>TRBJ2-1|TRBV28|NA|once
TGTGCCAGCAGCCAACCCGGGACCTACAGCTCCTACAATGAGCAGTTCTTC
CASSQPGTYSSYNEQFF
>TRBJ1-1|TRBV18|NA|NA
TGTGCCAGCTCACGGGGGTCCGGCACTGAAGCTTTCTTT
CASSRGSGTEAFF
>TRBJ1-1|TRBV4-1|NA|NA
TGCGCCAGCAGCCAAGATCTCGGCGGATTGAACACTGAAGCTTTCTTT
CASSQDLGGLNTEAFF
>TRBJ1-5|TRBV28|NA|NA
TGTGCCAGCAGTTTTACTGTCCTAGCCGGTAGCAATCAGCCCCAGCATTTT
CASSFTVLAGSNQPQHF
>TRBJ1-2|TRBV9|NA|NA
TGTGCCAGCAGTCTTGGCGAGGGTGACGGCTACACCTTC
CASSLGEGDGYTF
>TRBJ2-1|TRBV6-5|NA|NA
TGTGCCAGCAGTTATGGGACCTCCCACAATGAGCAGTTCTTC
CASSYGTSHNEQFF
>TRBJ1-3|TRBV10-3|TRBD1|NA
TGTGCCACCGGACAGGGCTCTGGAAACACCATATATTTT
CATGQGSGNTIYF
>TRBJ2-2|TRBV28|NA|NA
TGTGCCAGCACTTCGGGGGAGAACACCGGGGAGCTGTTTTTT
CASTSGENTGELFF
>TRBJ2-3|TRBV7-9|TRBD2|NA
TGTGCCAGCAGCTTAGGGCTAGCGGGCTCCTTCTCCACAGATACGCAGTATTTT
CASSLGLAGSFSTDTQYF
>TRBJ2-6|TRBV7-2|NA|NA
TGTGCCAGCAGCTCCGCGGCGGGGGCCAACGTCCTGACTTTC
CASSSAAGANVLTF